What follows is one T cell receptor beta chain and its context. The count of this clone is one. Its antigen is unknown. Base qualities are not provided; no much larger clone lies one nucleotide away. This sample is drawn from a study of cytomegalovirus exposure and HLA in healthy donors (dated by TCRdb to the late 2010s). A note on the overall study: An earlier analysis of 587 of the donors reported about 250 Gb of sequence data and some 100 million unique TCR beta sequences from 190 million or so T cells. An early release covering roughly 600 HLA-typed donors comprised approximately 290 gigabases of sequencing data and some 79 million unique TCR sequences. Among the roughly 380 genotyped donors, around 81% belonged to the genetic ancestry cluster associated with self-reported Caucasian donors. The study aimed to test whether cataloging public T cell receptors could reveal signatures of past pathogen exposure. The T cell repertoires of under 700 subjects were profiled by immunosequencing and related to cytomegalovirus serostatus. Besides the first cohort of more than 650 subjects, a separate validation cohort made up of roughly 120 different subjects was used. High-throughput TCR immunosequencing, statistical association of individual TCRs with disease status, and machine learning were combined to predict cytomegalovirus infection status. A later analysis re-analyzed previously published TCR beta repertoires from 600 to 850 donors and added high-resolution HLA genotyping to study TCR occurrence patterns. The later analysis used no new phenotypic data to find candidate immune exposures, relying instead on TCR beta sequences and their occurrence across donors. An earlier analysis of approximately 580 of the donors used high-throughput TCR beta sequencing to judge whether each TCR beta V gene segment behaved as functional or pseudogenic. Donor age, sex, ethnicity and CMV serostatus were compiled together with the repertoire data. In a later genetic analysis, genome-wide SNP genotypes for about three fifths of the 666 donors were used, and that subset was treated as a discovery cohort. All discovery cohort repertoires had been generated using a single sequencing platform. HLA typing covered class I and class II loci at four-digit resolution. The number of donors typed differed by locus, with 629-630 for A, B, C, DRB1 and DQB1, roughly 520 for DQA1, 600 to 610 for DPA1, and some 440 for DPB1. Four to six DR-DQ haplotypes were handled as single units for association and clustering, since linkage in the cohort was strong. Among about 410 genotyped donors of the cohort, an average of around 250,000 unique TCR beta nucleotide sequences was sequenced per donor, of which 15% to 20% were non-productive. Results and caveats for the whole study, not just this receptor: Correlated functional status among segregating V segments might reflect linkage disequilibrium, but an unknown experimental factor could not be ruled out. A later analysis associated about 17,000 TCR beta sequences with specific HLA alleles at a false discovery rate of 0.05. Roughly uniform sequencing depth across donors was assumed in presence/absence analyses, although this assumption may not hold. The classifier was reported to diagnose cytomegalovirus status with high specificity and sensitivity in both the original and validation cohorts. Three of the identified cytomegalovirus-associated TCR beta chains were confirmed in vitro to be specific for cytomegalovirus antigens. Strong co-occurrence of HLA alleles, especially DR and DQ, made assigning TCR associations to individual alleles difficult. Most CMV-associated TCR beta chains appeared to be HLA-restricted in a later analysis, and the HLA associations seemed to be driven largely by CMV exposure. Some IMGT-functional V segments, including TRBV6-2 and TRBV6-3, could not be distinguished by the 87-base-pair reads and were therefore excluded. The only immune exposure information available for the cohort was CMV serostatus. HLA typing was unavailable for some donors at each locus, so association tests used only the typed subset. In a later analysis, TCR association rates were found to vary across HLA loci, with the most associated TCRs seen for DRB1 alleles and the fewest for HLA-C alleles. Only TCR beta chains were sequenced in this cohort, and the absence of alpha or paired-chain data limited detectable features. A later genetic analysis associated a missense DCLRE1C variant with V-gene and J-gene trimming of TCR beta chains, and an independent cohort replicated the association. While some public TCRs were present in many individuals, most TCR sequences turned up only very rarely across donors. A further reported finding was that TCR beta sequences accurately predicted the HLA-A and HLA-B alleles for most subjects in the first cohort. The study gave a list of over 150 TCR beta chains associated with cytomegalovirus. In an earlier analysis of 587 of the donors, most TCR beta V segments appeared in productive rearrangements about 90% or about 30% of the time, broadly matching IMGT annotations. Because counts were too low, more than 15 rarely observed V segments, including chromosome 9 orphons, were excluded from the earlier analysis of about 500 of the donors. A later genetic analysis reported fewer N-insertions in productive TCRs among donors in an Asian-associated ancestry cluster than the roughly 640-donor mean. According to the authors, the approach could potentially be generalized to other disease states and immunological phenotypes. Compared with equally common non-associated chains, HLA-associated TCR beta chains in a later analysis were more clonally expanded and had lower generation probabilities. A later analysis reported that several top co-occurrence clusters appeared linked to parvovirus B19, influenza, CMV and Epstein-Barr virus. A group of highly shared sequence variants was considered likely to be a technical artifact of the sequencing pipeline.

V is trimmed back by 2 bases and J by 10 bases, and the junction contains 21 bases that no gene match accounts for. From the cysteine up to the phenylalanine, the CDR3 has a length of 19 residues. Of the read, only the CDR3 DNA is kept; its 57 bases are in frame from base 1. From a lookup of the germline V gene (reference sequence), CDR1 and CDR2 are PRHDT and FYEKMQ. The cohort consisted of 600 to 750 healthy bone marrow donors. At the time of sampling, every cohort member was nominally healthy, though immune exposures that went unrecorded were likely present. CMV serostatus was recorded as positive for about 310 and negative for about 50% of the roughly 670 cohort members, whereas no CMV serostatus was recorded for the donor in question. Every donor gave a peripheral blood sample, and the peripheral blood mononuclear cells from that sample were used for TCR beta sequencing. Genomic DNA was extracted from the blood cell samples with the Qiagen DNeasy Blood Extraction Kit.

The method was the immunoSEQ multiplex PCR assay. For the multiplex PCR, a mixture combining 60 forward primers for TCR Vbeta segments and 13 reverse primers for TCR Jbeta segments was used. A multiplex PCR assay on genomic DNA amplified the CDR3 region of rearranged TCR beta genes. The Illumina HiSeq System was used to sequence the amplified TCR beta libraries as 87-base-pair reads. Per the authors' processing: In a later analysis, tens of millions of unique TCR beta chains were counted across the approximately 640 repertoires, and roughly 11 million of these chains were shared by at least two donors. A nearest-neighbor algorithm error-corrected the raw reads and collapsed the reads into unique sequences, merging closely related sequences to remove PCR and sequencing errors. CDR3 sequences were aligned to IMGT reference sequences to assign V, D and J gene segments. For a sequence to be retained, at least a six-nucleotide match to both a V gene segment and a J gene segment was required. Rearrangements were classified as productive when the CDR3 lacked stop codons and remained in frame with V and J, and all other rearrangements were classified as non-productive. CDR3 was defined according to IMGT convention as the region running from the second conserved V-encoded cysteine to the conserved J-encoded phenylalanine. The earlier analysis of 587 of the donors excluded sequences that lacked an unambiguous match to a single V gene segment. In an earlier analysis of almost 600 of the donors, a V segment was called functional when productive rearrangements were above 56.7%, and segregating when the standard deviation between donors exceeded 5%. To diagnose cytomegalovirus status from the catalog of TCR beta chain sequences, a statistical classification framework was built. V and J gene assignment, in a later analysis, came from comparing TCR nucleotide sequences with IMGT/GENE-DB human TR gene sequences. In a later analysis, CDR3 sequences and most-parsimonious VDJ recombination scenarios were assigned using the TCRdist pipeline. A later analysis defined each TCR beta chain by its CDR3 amino acid sequence plus V-gene family, and excluded reads lacking a unique V-gene family. In a later analysis, 550 to 650 highly shared, low-generation-probability nucleotide sequences were removed to address suspected cross-contamination and a sequencing artifact. A later analysis calculated a clonal expansion index for each public chain from normalized within-repertoire ranks of inferred template counts. In a later analysis, generation probabilities were computed using a VDJ recombination model fitted to out-of-frame rearrangements, and the results were checked against IGoR. In a later analysis, TCR-TCR, TCR-HLA and TCR-CMV co-occurrence was scored with hypergeometric tests, and a repertoire-size bias correction was applied to TCR pairs. A later analysis estimated false discovery rates by permuting HLA or CMV assignments 20 times. In a later analysis, co-occurring TCRs were grouped using DBSCAN, and TCRdist sequence similarity was added for clustering within HLA-allele-positive subsets. Repertoires with fewer than 30,000 or more than 120,000 public chains, plus five repertoires with anomalous nucleotide sharing, were excluded from co-occurrence clustering. What TCRdb holds here is the immuneACCESS table cut down to in-frame rearrangements. Part of the clones is not present; checked against another copy, under half of the missing clones reflect an unresolved V gene, and the others are unexplained. V and J calls and clone size are given by that table; D and trimming were obtained from the DNA. The sample table records 60,000 to 85,000 clones; roughly 74% of these occur just once. The ten biggest clones cover roughly 11% of the sample.

What was sequenced was PBMCs. The receptor's source is a human donor in good health. The rearrangement combines TRBV13 with TRBJ2-1; TRBD2 fits 9 bases in the junction. The CDR3 protein: CASSLKSSGRGLKQLEQFF. The DNA reads TGTGCCAGCAGCTTAAAAAGTAGCGGGAGAGGTCTTAAACAATTAGAGCAGTTCTTC. Full variable domain (CDR3 extended with the reference TRBV13 and TRBJ2-1 proteins): AAGVIQSPRHLIKEKRETATLKCYPIPRHDTVYWYQQGPGQDPQFLISFYEKMQSDKGSIPDRFSAQQFSDYHSELNMSSLELGDSALYFCASSLKSSGRGLKQLEQFFGPGTRLTVL.